A selection of T cell receptor beta chains follows, all from one sample in a study. Each CDR3 protein gets one entry after TCRdb re-called the 5' RACE reads with MiXCR. The table has about 32,000 distinct CDR3 sequences, approximately 25% seen once; the top ten hold roughly 4%. Sequences were obtained from memory CD4+ T cells sorted from blood. The receptors were gathered from a female donor with breast cancer. The CDR3 runs from the conserved cysteine through the conserved F or W. D genes are given only for firm matches. The size entry is marked missing in some rows and otherwise reads once, few, many or a size class.

clone size | J gene | D gene | V gene | CDR3 protein | CDR3 DNA
many | TRBJ2-5 | NA | TRBV5-6 | CASNLGAGPRETQYF | TGTGCCAGCAACTTGGGGGCAGGGCCGAGGGAGACCCAGTACTTC
few | TRBJ2-3 | NA | TRBV27 | CASSLLSPGGLTDTQYF | TGTGCCAGCAGTTTACTAAGCCCAGGCGGACTCACAGATACGCAGTATTTT
many | TRBJ2-5 | NA | TRBV13 | CASSFGTGQETQYF | TGTGCCAGCAGCTTCGGTACAGGTCAAGAGACCCAGTACTTC
many | TRBJ2-7 | NA | TRBV15 | CATSRGWNEQYF | TGTGCCACCAGCAGAGGATGGAACGAGCAGTACTTC
few | TRBJ2-1 | NA | TRBV27 | CASSPDGSSYNEQFF | TGTGCCAGCAGTCCGGACGGGAGCTCCTACAATGAGCAGTTCTTC
NA | TRBJ1-2 | NA | TRBV28 | CASSFTNYGYTF | TGTGCCAGCAGTTTTACCAACTATGGCTACACCTTC
many | TRBJ2-2 | NA | TRBV27 | CASSLNTGELFF | TGTGCCAGCAGTTTAAACACCGGGGAGCTGTTTTTT
many | TRBJ2-5 | NA | TRBV12-3/TRBV12-4 | CASSSQGGETQYF | TGTGCCAGCAGTTCCCAGGGAGGAGAGACCCAGTACTTC
NA | TRBJ2-1 | NA | TRBV6-1 | CASSPGVYNEQFF | TGTGCCAGCAGTCCCGGCGTCTACAATGAGCAGTTCTTC
few | TRBJ2-5 | NA | TRBV7-2 | CASSPNQGYETQYF | TGTGCCAGCAGCCCTAATCAGGGTTATGAGACCCAGTACTTC
many | TRBJ2-3 | TRBD2 | TRBV10-3 | CAISGEGLAFTTDTQYF | TGTGCCATCAGTGGCGAGGGACTAGCGTTCACCACAGATACGCAGTATTTT
many | TRBJ2-5 | NA | TRBV20-1 | CSAGGQETQYF | TGCAGTGCTGGAGGACAGGAGACCCAGTACTTC
once | TRBJ2-2 | NA | TRBV7-2 | CASILVNTGELFF | TGTGCCAGCATCTTAGTGAACACCGGGGAGCTGTTTTTT
NA | TRBJ2-7 | TRBD1 | TRBV15 | CATSSPSEGASHEQYF | TGTGCCACCAGCAGCCCCAGCGAGGGGGCTAGTCACGAGCAGTACTTC
many | TRBJ1-2 | NA | TRBV5-1 | CASSLGEGINYGYTF | TGCGCCAGCAGCTTGGGGGAAGGGATTAACTATGGCTACACCTTC
few | TRBJ2-1 | TRBD2 | TRBV4-3 | CASSQRREDSYNEQFF | TGCGCCAGCAGCCAACGGCGGGAGGACTCCTACAATGAGCAGTTCTTC
many | TRBJ2-7 | TRBD1 | TRBV5-1 | CASSSWTGYEQYF | TGCGCCAGCAGCTCATGGACAGGGTACGAGCAGTACTTC
few | TRBJ2-6 | TRBD1 | TRBV5-4 | CASSPPPGQGNTAGANVLTF | TGTGCCAGCAGCCCCCCCCCGGGACAGGGGAATACAGCCGGGGCCAACGTCCTGACTTTC
few | TRBJ2-7 | TRBD2 | TRBV6-2/TRBV6-3 | CASRGLAGAYEQYF | TGTGCCAGCAGAGGGCTAGCGGGAGCCTACGAGCAGTACTTC
few | TRBJ2-7 | NA | TRBV7-3 | CASSRNAGVAYEQYF | TGTGCCAGCAGCCGAAACGCAGGGGTGGCCTACGAGCAGTACTTC
many | TRBJ2-5 | TRBD2 | TRBV20-1 | CSARDLLAGVGETQYF | TGCAGTGCTAGAGATCTCCTAGCGGGAGTAGGGGAGACCCAGTACTTC
NA | TRBJ1-6 | NA | TRBV7-2 | CASSRIIGDGNNSPLHF | TGTGCCAGCAGCCGTATCATAGGGGACGGGAATAATTCACCCCTCCACTTT
NA | TRBJ2-1 | NA | TRBV27 | CASSLQSDNGNEQFF | TGTGCCAGCAGTTTACAGTCGGACAATGGGAATGAGCAGTTCTTC
few | TRBJ2-1 | TRBD1 | TRBV11-2 | CASSFGQGRRNEQFF | TGTGCCAGCAGCTTCGGACAGGGAAGGCGCAATGAGCAGTTCTTC
NA | TRBJ2-1 | TRBD2 | TRBV28 | CATGLAGQILYNERFF | TGTGCCACCGGACTAGCGGGGCAAATCCTCTACAATGAGCGGTTCTTC
NA | TRBJ2-1 | TRBD2 | TRBV2 | CASKASGGAHEQFF | TGTGCCAGCAAGGCTAGCGGGGGGGCTCATGAGCAGTTCTTC
many | TRBJ2-7 | TRBD1 | TRBV7-9 | CASSYHQQGYEQYF | TGTGCCAGCAGCTACCACCAACAGGGGTACGAGCAGTACTTC
NA | TRBJ2-5 | NA | TRBV20-1 | CSARALGAGETQYF | TGCAGTGCTAGGGCCCTGGGAGCGGGAGAGACCCAGTACTTC
NA | TRBJ2-2 | NA | TRBV28 | CASSPRTVTGELFF | TGTGCCAGCAGCCCCCGGACAGTTACCGGGGAGCTGTTTTTT
many | TRBJ2-7 | NA | TRBV6-1 | CASSEIQTAYEQYF | TGTGCCAGCAGTGAAATTCAGACAGCCTACGAGCAGTACTTC
many | TRBJ2-3 | TRBD1 | TRBV27 | CASSPRDRGFDTQYF | TGTGCCAGCAGTCCCCGGGACAGGGGGTTCGATACGCAGTATTTT
NA | TRBJ2-1 | TRBD2 | TRBV7-9 | CASRATSGGFYNEQSF | TGTGCCAGCAGGGCGACTAGCGGGGGATTCTACAATGAGCAGTCCTTC
medium-sized | TRBJ1-4 | NA | TRBV20-1 | CSARDYRETNEKLFF | TGCAGTGCTAGAGACTACAGGGAAACTAATGAAAAACTGTTTTTT
many | TRBJ2-7 | TRBD2 | TRBV5-1 | CASGLAGEEPEQYF | TGCGCCAGCGGACTAGCGGGGGAGGAGCCTGAGCAGTACTTC
many | TRBJ2-1 | TRBD1 | TRBV10-1 | CASGLPGQGEDEQFF | TGCGCCAGCGGCCTACCGGGACAGGGCGAGGATGAGCAGTTCTTC
NA | TRBJ2-7 | NA | TRBV27 | CASSKPDYEQYF | TGTGCCAGCAGTAAGCCGGACTACGAGCAGTACTTC
few | TRBJ2-1 | TRBD1 | TRBV18 | CASSPDGQGGLYNEQFF | TGTGCCAGCTCTCCTGATGGACAGGGTGGTCTCTACAATGAGCAGTTCTTC
NA | TRBJ1-2 | NA | TRBV20-1 | CSARGQGLGYTF | TGCAGTGCTAGAGGCCAGGGTCTTGGCTACACCTTC
few | TRBJ2-2 | TRBD1 | TRBV6-4 | CASSARGQGSSTGELFF | TGTGCCAGCAGTGCACGGGGACAGGGGTCATCCACCGGGGAGCTGTTTTTT
few | TRBJ2-4 | NA | TRBV4-1 | CASSPLQGKNIQYF | TGCGCCAGCAGCCCCCTGCAAGGCAAAAACATTCAGTACTTC
medium-sized | TRBJ2-5 | NA | TRBV10-2 | CASSDVGSYQETQYF | TGCGCCAGCTCAGACGTTGGCTCGTACCAAGAGACCCAGTACTTC
few | TRBJ1-6 | TRBD1 | TRBV20-1 | CSALPDRGNSPLHF | TGCAGTGCTCTCCCCGACAGGGGGAATTCACCCCTCCACTTT
few | TRBJ2-2 | NA | TRBV7-3 | CASSLGDPLSTGELFF | TGTGCCAGCAGCTTAGGCGACCCCTTATCCACCGGGGAGCTGTTTTTT